The clone carrying this TCR beta chain showed up just once. Antigen: not known. This specimen belongs to a study of cytomegalovirus exposure and HLA in healthy donors. On the study more broadly: As released early, the data held about 85 million unique TCRs from HLA-typed donors. Among the 398 donors who were genotyped, about 79% fell in the genetic ancestry cluster that is associated with self-reported Caucasian donors.

It was with 60 Vbeta and 13 Jbeta primers that the PCR ran. Generated by immunoSEQ multiplex PCR, the TCRdb table keeps only in-frame clones and is missing some. The sample gives 130,000 to 150,000 clones, 80% of which show up once; 1% to 1.5% is in the top ten. V was clipped by 5 bases and J by 5 bases; unmatched bases: 9. The germline V gene has CDR1 MRHNA and CDR2 SNTAGT. This CDR3 has 16 amino acids. Study-wide findings and caveats: Roughly uniform sequencing depth across donors was assumed, possibly incorrectly. When analyzed later, a missense DCLRE1C variant was found to be linked to TCR beta V- and J-gene trimming.

The clonotype was recovered from a male donor in good health and CMV-seropositive. The chain joins TRBV6-4 to TRBJ2-5; TRBD2 matches at 12 bases. Material: PBMCs. The CDR3 DNA reads as TGTGCCAGCAGTAGACTAGCGGGAGCGAAGATGGAGACCCAGTACTTC. It is translated as CASSRLAGAKMETQYF.